Below, 11 T cell receptor beta chains from the same sample are listed, as sequenced in a study. A single record per CDR3 protein comes from TCRdb applying MiXCR to the RT-PCR reads. The sample has almost 700,000 distinct CDR3 sequences, approximately 15% seen once. The sample taken for sequencing was memory CD4+ T cells from blood. All receptors come from a female donor in good health, serving as a healthy control.

The chain links TRBV18 to TRBJ1-1, with unresolved D. Germline V gives CDR1 KGHSH, CDR2 LQKENI. Trimming stripped 4 bases from V and 1 base from J, with 13 bases between. CDR3 length: 15 amino acids. The chain's CDR3 is CASSLEATGNTEAFF. Here the CDR3 DNA reads TGTGCCAGCTCACTGGAGGCCACCGGGAACACTGAAGCTTTCTTT.

This clonotype has a count of ten or more. The chain's CDR3 is CASSTPGTGARKLFF. CDR3 sequence (DNA): TGTGCCAGCAGTACCCCCGGGACTGGGGCTAGAAAACTGTTTTTT. This chain uses TRBV12-3 or TRBV12-4 with TRBJ1-4; TRBD1 might be the D (5 bases). V was cut by 5 bases and J by 10 bases, with 20 bases left in between. This CDR3 comprises 15 residues.

The chain is built from TRBV4-3 and TRBJ1-1, with unresolved D. The CDR3 consists of 15 residues. Trimming removed 0 bases at V and 2 bases at J, with 10 bases between. In germline, CDR1 is LGHNA, CDR2 YSLEER. The CDR3 DNA sequence: TGCGCCAGCAGCCAAGATCCGACAAGAAACACTGAAGCTTTCTTT. Its translation is CASSQDPTRNTEAFF.

This clonotype was picked up many times. The genes are TRBV20-1 and TRBJ2-7, with a possible D match to TRBD1 (6 bases). Trimming removed 1 base at V and 4 bases at J, with 20 bases between. Germline CDR1 reads DFQATT; CDR2 reads SNEGSKA (reference sequence). The CDR3 length is 16 residues. CDR3 amino acids: CSARGLRLAGAYEQYF. The CDR3 bases are TGCAGTGCTAGAGGTTTACGGTTGGCAGGGGCGTACGAGCAGTACTTC.

The chain combines TRBV20-1 with TRBJ2-7, with D possibly matching TRBD2 (6 bases). This CDR3 contains 13 residues. Germline V gene data show CDR1 as DFQATT and CDR2 as SNEGSKA (reference sequence). V shed 3 bases and J shed 6 bases, with 15 bases lying between them. CDR3 in amino acids: CSARGRGRTEQYF. CDR3 nucleotides: TGCAGTGCTAGGGGGCGAGGGAGGACCGAGCAGTACTTC.

The V call is TRBV5-1, the J call TRBJ2-1; possible D gene TRBD2, 6 bases. The germline V gene has CDR1 SGHRS and CDR2 YFSETQ. The CDR3 contains 17 residues. Trimming pared 2 bases from V and 8 bases from J, leaving 23 bases between. CDR3 sequence reads: CASSLALIGGAGYEQFF. CDR3 bases: TGCGCCAGCAGCTTAGCCCTGATCGGCGGGGCCGGCTATGAGCAGTTCTTC.

This clonotype turned up a few times. The chain is built from TRBV7-2 and TRBJ2-7; D is perhaps TRBD2 (7 bases). Germline lookup yields CDR1 SGHTA and CDR2 FQGNSA. The CDR3 runs 14 residues. Trimming took off 7 bases at V and 4 bases at J, with 17 bases between the two ends. The DNA for the CDR3 is TGTGCCAGCAAGATCAGGGGAGCGGGGTACGAGCAGTACTTC. The encoded protein is CASKIRGAGYEQYF.

J is TRBJ1-5 and V is TRBV30, with TRBD1 identical over 9 bases. The V and J ends lost 2 bases and 4 bases, in that order; junction bases with no gene match: 3. Germline assignment: CDR1 GTSNPN and CDR2 SVGIG (reference sequence). This CDR3 spans 14 amino acids. CDR3 residues: CAWSPGQGNQPQHF. The CDR3 DNA sequence: TGTGCCTGGAGTCCCGGACAGGGGAATCAGCCCCAGCATTTT. Variable domain in full (rest from reference TRBV30 and TRBJ1-5): SQTIHQWPATLVQPVGSPLSLECTVEGTSNPNLYWYRQAAGRGLQLLFYSVGIGQISSEVPQNLSASRPQDRQFILSSKKLLLSDSGFYLCAWSPGQGNQPQHFGDGTRLSIL.

V is TRBV18 and J is TRBJ2-7; 7 positions agree with TRBD2. V was pared by 4 bases and J by 3 bases, with 3 bases of the junction left unmatched. Germline V gene sequence: CDR1 KGHSH, CDR2 LQKENI. CDR3 length equals 13 residues. In DNA form, the CDR3 reads TGTGCCAGCTCACAGGCTAGCGGCTACGAGCAGTACTTC. Protein product: CASSQASGYEQYF.

This clonotype was seen at least ten times. V is TRBV5-1 and J is TRBJ1-1; perhaps TRBD1 as D (6 bases). V dropped 3 bases and J dropped 5 bases, with 20 bases sitting between them. Germline V CDR1 and CDR2: SGHRS, YFSETQ. The CDR3 extends over 16 amino acids. The CDR3, as DNA: TGCGCCAGCAGCTCACACCCACAGGGAAGGGGGACTGAAGCTTTCTTT. This encodes CASSSHPQGRGTEAFF. Based on the CDR3 plus reference TRBV5-1 and TRBJ1-1, the full variable domain is KAGVTQTPRYLIKTRGQQVTLSCSPISGHRSVSWYQQTPGQGLQFLFEYFSETQRNKGNFPGRFSGRQFSNSRSEMNVSTLELGDSALYLCASSSHPQGRGTEAFFGQGTRLTVV.

This clonotype was seen many times. This clone may be a read error of a much larger clone one base away. The chain is built from TRBV7-3 and TRBJ2-3; 7 nucleotides agree with TRBD2. Germline V gives CDR1 SGHTA, CDR2 FQGTGA. This CDR3 has 15 residues. Losses at the gene ends were 2 bases for V and 1 base for J; bases not matched to a gene: 3. For the CDR3, the DNA is TGTGCCAGCAGCTTAGGACTAGGGGGCACAGATACGCAGTATTTT. Its translation is CASSLGLGGTDTQYF.